Listed below are T cell receptor beta chains from one sample, sequenced in a study of blood T cell repertoires in COVID-19. Profiled with immunoSEQ multiplex PCR; TCRdb holds only in-frame clones, not every one. The sample contains approximately 210,000 clones, 70% to 85% of which appear only once. Sequencing was carried out using peripheral blood. The source is an elderly woman with COVID-19, enrolled during active disease. Each CDR3 is given with its conserved first and last residue. The D gene is left open where the match is weak. Expanded clones get a size class; other rows say once, few or many, or leave the size out.

size: once; D: .; V: TRBV27; J: TRBJ1-4; DNA: TGTGCCAGCACTAAGGTGGGGCTGGGTGAAAAACTGTTTTTT; CDR3: CASTKVGLGEKLFF
size: once; D: .; V: TRBV6-1; J: TRBJ1-1; DNA: TGTGCCAGCAGTGAAGCGTTTACGGGGGACGCTTTCTTT; CDR3: CASSEAFTGDAFF
size: .; D: .; V: TRBV19; J: TRBJ2-2; DNA: TGTGCCAGCCGCACGAGGGAGGCCACCGGGGAGCTGTTTTTT; CDR3: CASRTREATGELFF
size: few; D: .; V: TRBV18; J: TRBJ1-1; DNA: TGTGCCAGCTCACCACCTACGGGGGAGAGTGGTGAAGCTTTCTTT; CDR3: CASSPPTGESGEAFF
size: .; D: TRBD2; V: TRBV19; J: TRBJ2-1; DNA: TGTGCCAGTAGCCGGACTAGCGGGAGAGGATCCTACAATGAGCAGTTCTTC; CDR3: CASSRTSGRGSYNEQFF
size: .; D: TRBD1; V: TRBV11-2; J: TRBJ1-5; DNA: TGTGCCAGCAGACGACAGGGAGATCAGCCCCAGCATTTT; CDR3: CASRRQGDQPQHF
size: .; D: .; V: TRBV7-8; J: TRBJ1-5; DNA: TGTGCCAGCAGCTTAGCAACGGCAGGGACACAGCCCCAGCATTTT; CDR3: CASSLATAGTQPQHF
size: .; D: TRBD1; V: TRBV19; J: TRBJ2-2; DNA: TGTGCCAGTAGCTGGACAGGGGGGGACACCGGGGAGCTGTTTTTT; CDR3: CASSWTGGDTGELFF
size: .; D: TRBD2; V: TRBV4-1; J: TRBJ2-3; DNA: TGCGCCAGCAGCCCCGGACTAGCGGGAGGCACAGATACGCAGTATTTT; CDR3: CASSPGLAGGTDTQYF
size: .; D: .; V: TRBV24-1; J: TRBJ1-2; DNA: TGTGCCACCAGTGGGGGCGGAAAAACATACACCTTC; CDR3: CATSGGGKTYTF
size: .; D: TRBD1; V: TRBV19; J: TRBJ1-1; DNA: TGTGCCAGCGTACAGGGGGGGCGGACTGAAGCTTTCTTT; CDR3: CASVQGGRTEAFF
size: few; D: .; V: TRBV10-1; J: TRBJ2-7; DNA: TGCGCCAGCAGTGAGTTCACAGGGTCCGAGCAGTACTTC; CDR3: CASSEFTGSEQYF
size: .; D: TRBD1; V: TRBV15; J: TRBJ1-2; DNA: TGTGCCACCAGCAGCTCCAGACAGGGGGCCAACTATGGCTACACCTTC; CDR3: CATSSSRQGANYGYTF
size: .; D: TRBD2; V: TRBV4-2; J: TRBJ2-1; DNA: TGTGCCAGCAGTCCTCTAGCGGGGGGGCACGATGAGCAGTTCTTC; CDR3: CASSPLAGGHDEQFF
size: few; D: TRBD1; V: TRBV7-2; J: TRBJ1-2; DNA: TGTGCCAGCAGCTTAGCCAGGGGGCAAGGCTACACCTTC; CDR3: CASSLARGQGYTF
size: .; D: TRBD1; V: TRBV11-2; J: TRBJ1-6; DNA: TGTGCCAGCAGCGAACAGGGGACAGGGGTCAATTCACCCCTCCACTTT; CDR3: CASSEQGTGVNSPLHF
size: .; D: TRBD1; V: TRBV14; J: TRBJ1-5; DNA: TGTGCCAGCAGCCGGGGACAGGCGCAGCCCCAGCATTTT; CDR3: CASSRGQAQPQHF
size: .; D: .; V: TRBV12-3/TRBV12-4; J: TRBJ1-5; DNA: TGTGCCAGCACCCTGGGAGGCAATCAGCCCCAGCATTTT; CDR3: CASTLGGNQPQHF
size: .; D: .; V: TRBV18; J: TRBJ2-7; DNA: TGTGCCAGCTCACCACCCAGGAAGGTCTACGAGCAGTACTTC; CDR3: CASSPPRKVYEQYF
size: .; D: .; V: TRBV25-1; J: TRBJ2-1; DNA: TGTGCCAGCATTGGGGCAGGAAAAAATGAGCAGTTCTTC; CDR3: CASIGAGKNEQFF
size: .; D: TRBD1; V: TRBV29-1; J: TRBJ2-7; DNA: TGCAGCGTTGACGCAGGCGGGACAGGGGGATCCGAGCAGTACTTC; CDR3: CSVDAGGTGGSEQYF
size: .; D: .; V: TRBV28; J: TRBJ1-2; DNA: TGTGCCAGCAGTTCCCCGGGGGTCCGATGGGGCTACACCTTC; CDR3: CASSSPGVRWGYTF
size: .; D: .; V: TRBV6-5; J: TRBJ1-1; DNA: TGTGCCAGCAGTTACCAGATGAACACTGAAGCTTTCTTT; CDR3: CASSYQMNTEAFF
size: .; D: .; V: TRBV18; J: TRBJ2-1; DNA: TGTGCCAGCTCACCAGGCGCACAGCTTCACAATGAGCAGTTCTTC; CDR3: CASSPGAQLHNEQFF
size: .; D: .; V: TRBV29-1; J: TRBJ2-1; DNA: TGCGGAGGCTCCTCCTTTGGCAATGAGCAGTTCTTC; CDR3: CGGSSFGNEQFF
size: .; D: .; V: TRBV28; J: TRBJ1-5; DNA: TGTGCCAGCACCAATGGAGGATCCGAATATCAGCCCCAGCATTTT; CDR3: CASTNGGSEYQPQHF
size: .; D: .; V: TRBV3-1/TRBV3-2; J: TRBJ1-4; DNA: TGTGCCAGCAGGGCCGGGACATCAGAAAAACTGTTTTTT; CDR3: CASRAGTSEKLFF
size: .; D: TRBD1; V: TRBV7-2; J: TRBJ2-3; DNA: TGTGCCAGCAGCGTAACCCCTAGGGGGCTAGATACGCAGTATTTT; CDR3: CASSVTPRGLDTQYF
size: .; D: TRBD1; V: TRBV6-5; J: TRBJ1-2; DNA: TGTGCCGGAACACAGGGGGGCAACTATGGCTACACCTTC; CDR3: CAGTQGGNYGYTF
size: .; D: .; V: TRBV2; J: TRBJ1-4; DNA: TGTGCCAGCAGGGGGTGGGAGAATGAAAAACTGTTTTTT; CDR3: CASRGWENEKLFF
size: .; D: TRBD1; V: TRBV4-1; J: TRBJ1-3; DNA: TGCGCCAGCAGCCAAGAAAGGGCGGGACAGGGGGCGCCAACCATATATTTT; CDR3: CASSQERAGQGAPTIYF
size: .; D: TRBD2; V: TRBV19; J: TRBJ2-7; DNA: TGTGCCAGTACTTTGACTAGCGGTACCTACGAGCAGTACTTC; CDR3: CASTLTSGTYEQYF
size: .; D: TRBD2; V: TRBV5-4; J: TRBJ2-7; DNA: TGTGCCAGCAGCTTGCTTAGCGGGAACTACGAGCAGTACTTC; CDR3: CASSLLSGNYEQYF
size: .; D: TRBD1; V: TRBV2; J: TRBJ2-1; DNA: TGTGCCAGCAGTCCAATCGGGACAGGCTACAATGAGCAGTTCTTC; CDR3: CASSPIGTGYNEQFF
size: .; D: .; V: TRBV28; J: TRBJ1-5; DNA: TGTGCCAGCAGCCGCCTCGGGACTTATAGCAATCAGCCCCAGCATTTT; CDR3: CASSRLGTYSNQPQHF
size: .; D: .; V: TRBV6-5; J: TRBJ2-5; DNA: TGTGCCAGCAGTTCTCCCCTTTTGGAGACCCAGTACTTC; CDR3: CASSSPLLETQYF
size: .; D: .; V: TRBV3-1/TRBV3-2; J: TRBJ1-5; DNA: TGTGCCAGCAGCACCCGGGACAACGACAATCAGCCCCAGCATTTT; CDR3: CASSTRDNDNQPQHF
size: few; D: .; V: TRBV3-1/TRBV3-2; J: TRBJ1-3; DNA: TGTGCCAGCAGCTATCTGGGAAACACCATATATTTT; CDR3: CASSYLGNTIYF
size: .; D: TRBD1; V: TRBV7-9; J: TRBJ1-3; DNA: TGTGCCAGCAGCCGGGACAGCTCTGGAAACACCATATATTTT; CDR3: CASSRDSSGNTIYF
size: .; D: TRBD1; V: TRBV28; J: TRBJ1-3; DNA: TGTGCCAGCCGGACAGGGGGAGGGACCATATATTTT; CDR3: CASRTGGGTIYF
size: .; D: .; V: TRBV7-3; J: TRBJ2-3; DNA: TGTGCCAGCAGCTTAGGCCGGGTGAGCACAGATACGCAGTATTTT; CDR3: CASSLGRVSTDTQYF
size: .; D: TRBD2; V: TRBV10-3; J: TRBJ2-3; DNA: TGTGCCATCAGTGAGGGAGCGGGAGCAGGAGATACGCAGTATTTT; CDR3: CAISEGAGAGDTQYF
size: .; D: .; V: TRBV6-5; J: TRBJ2-1; DNA: TGTGCCAGCAGTTTCAGGGGAGCGGGAACCCCAAATGAGCAGTTCTTC; CDR3: CASSFRGAGTPNEQFF
size: .; D: .; V: TRBV18; J: TRBJ2-3; DNA: TGTGCCAGCTCCCAACAGGGTACCCCAGATACGCAGTATTTT; CDR3: CASSQQGTPDTQYF
size: .; D: .; V: TRBV6-5; J: TRBJ1-2; DNA: TGTGCCAGCAGTTACGGGGCGGCTAACTATGGCTACACCTTC; CDR3: CASSYGAANYGYTF
size: few; D: TRBD2; V: TRBV19; J: TRBJ2-5; DNA: TGTGCCAGTAGCCCTAGCGGAGGGCGAGGGGAGACCCAGTACTTC; CDR3: CASSPSGGRGETQYF
size: .; D: .; V: TRBV9; J: TRBJ2-1; DNA: TGTGCCAGCAGCGTAGTAATCGGTGAGCAGTTCTTC; CDR3: CASSVVIGEQFF
size: once; D: .; V: TRBV20-1; J: TRBJ1-2; DNA: TGCAGTGCTTCCGTGGGCTACACCTTC; CDR3: CSASVGYTF
size: .; D: TRBD1; V: TRBV2; J: TRBJ1-4; DNA: TGTGCCAGCAGAAACGGACAGGGCAATGAAAAACTGTTTTTT; CDR3: CASRNGQGNEKLFF
size: .; D: .; V: TRBV7-8; J: TRBJ1-6; DNA: TGTGCCAGCAGCCAGACGGTTGCCATGGGCAATTCACCCCTCCACTTT; CDR3: CASSQTVAMGNSPLHF
size: .; D: .; V: TRBV12-3/TRBV12-4; J: TRBJ1-5; DNA: TGTGCCAGCAGCTCACAGGGTTTTGAGCCCCAGCATTTT; CDR3: CASSSQGFEPQHF
size: .; D: TRBD1; V: TRBV3-1/TRBV3-2; J: TRBJ2-7; DNA: TGTGCCAGCAGGTCCAGGGGGCGCGAGCAGTACTTC; CDR3: CASRSRGREQYF